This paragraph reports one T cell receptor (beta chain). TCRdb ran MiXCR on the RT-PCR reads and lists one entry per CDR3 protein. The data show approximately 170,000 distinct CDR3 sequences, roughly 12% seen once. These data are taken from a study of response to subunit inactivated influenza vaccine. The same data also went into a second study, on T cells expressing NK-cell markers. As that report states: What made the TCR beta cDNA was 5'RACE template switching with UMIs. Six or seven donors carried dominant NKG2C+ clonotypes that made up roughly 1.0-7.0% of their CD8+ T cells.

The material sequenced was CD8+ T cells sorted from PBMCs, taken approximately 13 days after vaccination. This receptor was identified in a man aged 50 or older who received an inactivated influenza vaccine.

This CDR3 is CASSYTIVGTEQYF. In nucleotides, the CDR3 is TGTGCCAGCAGTTACACTATCGTGGGAACCGAGCAGTACTTC. The rearrangement uses TRBV6-5 and TRBJ2-7; no clear D gene. V lost 2 bases and J lost 6, with 14 bases in between. CDR3 length: 14 amino acids. Germline-derived CDR1 and CDR2 are MNHEY and SVGAGI.